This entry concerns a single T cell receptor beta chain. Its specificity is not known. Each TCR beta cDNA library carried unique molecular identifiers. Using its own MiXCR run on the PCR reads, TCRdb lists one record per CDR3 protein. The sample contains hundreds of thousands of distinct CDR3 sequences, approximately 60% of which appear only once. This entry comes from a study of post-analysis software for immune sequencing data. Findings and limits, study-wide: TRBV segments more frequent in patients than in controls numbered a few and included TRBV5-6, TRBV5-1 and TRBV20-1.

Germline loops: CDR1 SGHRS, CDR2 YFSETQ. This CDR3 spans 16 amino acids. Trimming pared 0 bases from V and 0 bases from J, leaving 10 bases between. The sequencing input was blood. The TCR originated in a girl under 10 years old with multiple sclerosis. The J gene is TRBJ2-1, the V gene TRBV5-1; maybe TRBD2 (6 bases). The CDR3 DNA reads TGCGCCAGCAGCTTGGCGGGAGCGAGCTCCTACAATGAGCAGTTCTTC. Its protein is CASSLAGASSYNEQFF.